These 6 T cell receptor beta chains originate from one sample sequenced in a study of cytomegalovirus exposure and HLA in healthy donors. Use of 60 Vbeta and 13 Jbeta primers characterized the PCR. Assay: immunoSEQ multiplex PCR; the TCRdb copy retains only in-frame clones and omits some. This sample's clone table lists about 120,000 clones. The sequenced material came from PBMCs. These receptors all stem from a man between 18 and 35 years old in good health and CMV-seronegative.

The J gene is TRBJ2-1, the V gene TRBV5-1; maybe TRBD2 (5 bases). Trimming left V 5 bases short and J 0 bases short, with 12 bases between. There are 15 residues in the CDR3. Germline values: CDR1 SGHRS, CDR2 YFSETQ. The CDR3 protein is CASSFSARSYNEQFF. Here the CDR3 DNA reads TGCGCCAGCAGTTTTAGCGCACGCTCCTACAATGAGCAGTTCTTC. Full variable domain (missing parts from reference TRBV5-1 and TRBJ2-1): KAGVTQTPRYLIKTRGQQVTLSCSPISGHRSVSWYQQTPGQGLQFLFEYFSETQRNKGNFPGRFSGRQFSNSRSEMNVSTLELGDSALYLCASSFSARSYNEQFFGPGTRLTVL.

The chain uses TRBV18 and TRBJ2-3; 8 bases are shared with TRBD1. The CDR3 sequence is 17 residues long. Looked up from germline, CDR1 is KGHSH and CDR2 is LQKENI. V lost 3 bases, J lost 3 bases, and 11 bases stayed unmatched. The DNA of the CDR3 is TGTGCCAGCTCACCTATTCAGATTGGACAGGGAACAGATACGCAGTATTTT. It codes for CASSPIQIGQGTDTQYF.

CDR3 in DNA: TGTGCCAGCAGACCGGGGGGCGGGGATACGCAGTATTTT. Protein sequence: CASRPGGGDTQYF. The chain employs TRBV27 and TRBJ2-3; D is perhaps TRBD2 (7 bases). The germline V gene has CDR1 MNHEY and CDR2 SMNVEV (reference sequence). The CDR3 has 13 amino acids. The V end lost 6 bases, the J end lost 6 bases, and 13 bases lay between the germline ends.

The chain carries TRBV2 and TRBJ1-2, with 10 nucleotides matching TRBD1. CDR1 and CDR2 from the germline V gene are SNHLY and FYNNEI. V shed 4 bases, J shed 7 bases, and the junction held 9 bases outside the gene matches. The CDR3 totals 15 residues. The CDR3, as DNA: TGTGCCAGCAGTGTCACGGGACAGGGGCCCCGTGGCTACACCTTC. Protein sequence: CASSVTGQGPRGYTF.

The rearrangement links TRBV18 to TRBJ2-6; the match to TRBD2 covers 7 bases. V shed 3 bases, J shed 2 bases, and the junction held 7 bases outside the gene matches. Per the germline V gene, CDR1 is KGHSH and CDR2 is LQKENI. There are 17 residues in the CDR3. The DNA of the CDR3 is TGTGCCAGCTCACCGTCGGCCGGGGGGACTGGGGCCAACGTCCTGACTTTC. This encodes CASSPSAGGTGANVLTF.

The gene calls are TRBV19 and TRBJ1-2, with TRBD1 identical over 8 bases. Trimming took 6 bases from V and 8 from J; bases not matched to a gene: 8. The germline CDR1 and CDR2 sequences are LNHDA and SQIVND (reference sequence). The CDR3 spans 13 residues. The CDR3, as DNA: TGTGCCAGTAGCAGGACAGGGTCCGGGGGCTACACCTTC. Translating gives CASSRTGSGGYTF.